These T cell receptor beta chains were read from a single sample in a study of cytomegalovirus exposure and HLA in healthy donors. Profiling relied on immunoSEQ multiplex PCR, and the TCRdb table lists in-frame clones only, not all of them. Of 100,000 to 150,000 clones in the sample, about 81% were seen once. Sequences were obtained from PBMCs. Every receptor here comes from a woman in her 30s in good health and CMV-seronegative. Each CDR3 is given with its conserved first and last residue. The order of the fields is J gene, clone size, D gene, V gene, CDR3 DNA, CDR3 protein. The D gene is left open where the match is weak. Clone size appears in some rows only: once, few, many, or a class for an expanded clone.

TRBJ1-2 | . | . | TRBV27 | TGTGCCAGCAGTACCTCGGACAGCCCTAGCGGCTACACCTTC | CASSTSDSPSGYTF
TRBJ1-2 | few | . | TRBV30 | TGTGCCTGGAGTGTAACCCAGGGCGGCTACACCTTC | CAWSVTQGGYTF
TRBJ1-3 | . | . | TRBV7-9 | TGTGCCAGCAGCCTAGGTACGGCAGGGCCTGGAAACACCATATATTTT | CASSLGTAGPGNTIYF
TRBJ1-5 | . | . | TRBV2 | TGTGCCAGCAAGGACTGGAATCAGCCCCAGCATTTT | CASKDWNQPQHF
TRBJ2-7 | . | TRBD2 | TRBV28 | TGTGCCAGCAGTAGTTGGGGGGGTCCATGGACTAGCGATTACTCCTACGAGCAGTACTTC | CASSSWGGPWTSDYSYEQYF
TRBJ2-3 | . | . | TRBV6-5 | TGTGCCAGCAGTCAGACAGGTTGGGATACGCAGTATTTT | CASSQTGWDTQYF
TRBJ2-1 | . | TRBD1 | TRBV5-6 | TGTGCCAGCAGCCTCACTTTAACGGGGACAGTTAGTAATGAGCAGTTCTTC | CASSLTLTGTVSNEQFF
TRBJ2-5 | . | . | TRBV11-3 | TGTGCCAGCTCGAGAAGTGAGACCCAGTACTTC | CASSRSETQYF
TRBJ1-1 | . | . | TRBV6-1 | TGTGCCAGCAGTTCCAGGATGAACACTGAAGCTTTCTTT | CASSSRMNTEAFF
TRBJ2-2 | . | TRBD1 | TRBV7-2 | TGTGCCAGCAGCTTGGGCACCGGGACAGCGAACACCGGGGAGCTGTTTTTT | CASSLGTGTANTGELFF
TRBJ1-2 | few | . | TRBV2 | TGTGCCAGCAGTACAGGGAAAGGCTACACCTTC | CASSTGKGYTF
TRBJ2-5 | . | TRBD1 | TRBV5-1 | TGCGCCAGCAGCTTGGATTACGGGACAGGGAGGAGGGAGCAGTACTTC | CASSLDYGTGRREQYF
TRBJ2-3 | . | TRBD2 | TRBV5-1 | TGCGCCAGCAGCTCGACTAGCAAGGGCACAGATACGCAGTATTTT | CASSSTSKGTDTQYF
TRBJ1-6 | . | TRBD1 | TRBV7-9 | TGTGCCAGCAGCTTGGGGACAGCCCCTAATTCACCCCTCCACTTT | CASSLGTAPNSPLHF
TRBJ2-7 | . | TRBD1 | TRBV6-1 | TGTGCCAGCAGCCGGGACAGGTCCTCCTACGAGCAGTACTTC | CASSRDRSSYEQYF
TRBJ2-1 | few | . | TRBV5-1 | TGCGCCAGCAGCATGTCGGGGGATGAGCAGTTCTTC | CASSMSGDEQFF
TRBJ2-5 | . | . | TRBV11-1 | TGTGCCAGCAGCGAGCGGCGGGACGGGGGGACCCAGTACTTC | CASSERRDGGTQYF
TRBJ2-1 | . | TRBD1 | TRBV6-5 | TGTGCCAGCAGCTCTACAGGGGACTCCTACAATGAGCAGTTCTTC | CASSSTGDSYNEQFF
TRBJ2-1 | . | TRBD2 | TRBV5-1 | TGCGCCAGCAGACGGGCTAGCGGGGACAATGAGCAGTTCTTC | CASRRASGDNEQFF
TRBJ2-5 | . | . | TRBV5-1 | TGCGCCAGCACCCCACTGACGGGGGGCGAGACCCAGTACTTC | CASTPLTGGETQYF
TRBJ1-5 | . | . | TRBV30 | TGTGCCTGGAGTTATGGGCAGAATCAGCCCCAGCATTTT | CAWSYGQNQPQHF
TRBJ2-5 | . | . | TRBV5-1 | TGCGCCAGCAGCTTGGGCGGGTCAAGGGAGACCCAGTACTTC | CASSLGGSRETQYF
TRBJ2-1 | . | . | TRBV27 | TGTGCCAGCACCCCGGGGCAGGGGACACACAATGAGCAGTTCTTC | CASTPGQGTHNEQFF
TRBJ1-3 | . | TRBD1 | TRBV30 | TGTGCCTGGAGTGAGGGTTCGACAGGGTGGGGAAACACCATATATTTT | CAWSEGSTGWGNTIYF
TRBJ2-3 | . | . | TRBV28 | TGTGCCAGCAGTTCCTTCACAGCAGATACGCAGTATTTT | CASSSFTADTQYF
TRBJ2-7 | . | TRBD2 | TRBV29-1 | TGCAGCGTGCGATCTAGCGGGAGATTGTACGAGCAGTACTTC | CSVRSSGRLYEQYF
TRBJ2-5 | . | TRBD2 | TRBV19 | TGTGCCAGTAGATCTAGCGGAAAAGAGACCCAGTACTTC | CASRSSGKETQYF
TRBJ2-5 | . | TRBD1 | TRBV5-1 | TGCGCCAGCAGCAGTCAGCCAGGGGGTGGAGAGACCCAGTACTTC | CASSSQPGGGETQYF
TRBJ1-1 | . | TRBD1 | TRBV18 | TGTGCCAGCTCATCCGGGACAGGGGAAGCTTTCTTT | CASSSGTGEAFF
TRBJ2-3 | . | . | TRBV5-5 | TGTGCCAGCAGCTTGGGGGGCCTCCCTAGCACAGATACGCAGTATTTT | CASSLGGLPSTDTQYF
TRBJ1-1 | . | . | TRBV6-5 | TGTGCCAGCAGTTACTCAGGGGTTGGCACTGAAGCTTTCTTT | CASSYSGVGTEAFF
TRBJ1-2 | . | TRBD1 | TRBV2 | TGTGCCAGCAGTGTGACAGGGGATCAGCGGCACTATGGCTACACCTTC | CASSVTGDQRHYGYTF
TRBJ2-3 | once | . | TRBV7-3 | TGTGCCAGCAGCTTAAATTTCGCAGATACGCAGTATTTT | CASSLNFADTQYF
TRBJ2-3 | . | . | TRBV4-1 | TGCGCCAGCAGCCATCCTTCCACAGATACGCAGTATTTT | CASSHPSTDTQYF
TRBJ2-7 | . | . | TRBV4-3 | TGCGCCAGCAGCCAAGTCTCGCAGGGTCGAGAGCAGTACTTC | CASSQVSQGREQYF
TRBJ2-5 | . | . | TRBV18 | TGTGCCAGCTCACCTCCCCAGTCTGCCGAGACCCAGTACTTC | CASSPPQSAETQYF
TRBJ2-5 | . | . | TRBV7-2 | TGTGCCAGCAGCTTAGTGGTGGGCCCGCAGTACTTC | CASSLVVGPQYF
TRBJ1-1 | . | . | TRBV7-9 | TGTGCCAGCAGGACACCCGTAACAGTCATGAACACTGAAGCTTTCTTT | CASRTPVTVMNTEAFF
TRBJ2-7 | . | . | TRBV7-8 | TGTGCCAGCAGCTTAGGACAGGCAACTTACGAGCAGTACTTC | CASSLGQATYEQYF
TRBJ2-7 | once | . | TRBV11-3 | TGTGCCAGCAGCGCCCGGCAGCGGGCTGCCTCCTACGAGCAGTACTTC | CASSARQRAASYEQYF
TRBJ2-5 | . | TRBD1 | TRBV6-5 | TGTGCCAGCAGTTACGGAGGGACAGGGAAAACCCAGTACTTC | CASSYGGTGKTQYF
TRBJ1-2 | . | . | TRBV18 | TGTGCCAGCTCACCTGATCCGGTCTATGGCTACACCTTC | CASSPDPVYGYTF
TRBJ2-3 | . | TRBD2 | TRBV7-2 | TGTGCCAGCAAGGCGGGGGGCACAGATACGCAGTATTTT | CASKAGGTDTQYF
TRBJ1-4 | few | . | TRBV28 | TGTGCCACCCTCCTAGGCAGGGGATATGGTGAAAAACTGTTTTTT | CATLLGRGYGEKLFF
TRBJ1-4 | . | TRBD1 | TRBV4-3 | TGCGCCAGCAGCAAGACAGGGATGGCCCTACCTAATGAAAAACTGTTTTTT | CASSKTGMALPNEKLFF
TRBJ1-4 | . | TRBD1 | TRBV5-6 | TGTGCCAGCAGCTTGGCCATGCGACAGGGGGCGTCAACTAATGAAAAACTGTTTTTT | CASSLAMRQGASTNEKLFF
TRBJ2-7 | few | TRBD1 | TRBV5-8 | TGTGCCAGCAGCTCGCTCGGGACAGGGACCTACGAGCAGTACTTC | CASSSLGTGTYEQYF
TRBJ1-6 | . | . | TRBV18 | TGTGCCAGCTCCCCCCGTGAGGGTATTTCCCCCCTCCACTTT | CASSPREGISPLHF
TRBJ2-3 | few | TRBD2 | TRBV11-3 | TGTGCCAGCAGCTTCTCAGGGACCTTAGCGGGAGGGCGAGGTACGCAGTATTTT | CASSFSGTLAGGRGTQYF
TRBJ2-3 | . | TRBD2 | TRBV19 | TGTGCCAGTAGTATAGTGGCGGGGGCAGATACGCAGTATTTT | CASSIVAGADTQYF
TRBJ1-6 | . | . | TRBV27 | TGTGCCAGCAGTCTACCAGGGTCACCCCTCCACTTT | CASSLPGSPLHF
TRBJ2-7 | few | TRBD2 | TRBV5-4 | TGTGCCAGCAGCCAATATGGACTAGCGGGGGCCTCCTACGAGCAGTACTTC | CASSQYGLAGASYEQYF
TRBJ1-2 | . | . | TRBV20-1 | TGCAGTGCTAGCGCTGAGCATGGCTACACCTTC | CSASAEHGYTF